This passage covers 18 T cell receptor beta chains from one sample sequenced in a study of OX40 agonist ivuxolimab in advanced cancers. The method was immunoSEQ multiplex PCR; TCRdb's version includes in-frame clones alone and lacks a portion of them. The data contain 30,000 to 45,000 clones, 88% of them singletons. Sequenced here: CD4+ or CD8+ T cells sorted from blood, sampled in a trial of the OX40 agonist ivuxolimab. The receptors come from an adult with an advanced solid tumor such as melanoma, head and neck, liver or kidney cancer.

The rearrangement joins TRBV5-1 to TRBJ1-2, with TRBD1 matching 8 bases. CDR3 length equals 18 residues. The V gene end was trimmed by 0 bases and the J gene end by 1 base; junction bases not matched to a gene: 11. Germline V gives CDR1 SGHRS, CDR2 YFSETQ. As DNA, the CDR3 is TGCGCCAGCAGCTTGGCGTGGAGAACAGGGGGAGATAACTATGGCTACACCTTC. Translated, it gives CASSLAWRTGGDNYGYTF.

This clone was detected only once. The chain combines TRBV28 with TRBJ1-5; no firm D call. CDR1 and CDR2 from the germline V gene are MDHEN and SYDVKM. The CDR3 is 14 residues long. The V gene lost 4 bases and the J gene lost 2 bases, with 9 bases spanning the gap. The CDR3 nucleotides are TGTGCCAGCAGTTCCGACCTCGGCAATCAGCCCCAGCATTTT. It specifies CASSSDLGNQPQHF. Full variable domain (outside the CDR3, taken from reference TRBV28 and TRBJ1-5): DVKVTQSSRYLVKRTGEKVFLECVQDMDHENMFWYRQDPGLGLRLIYFSYDVKMKEKGDIPEGYSVSREKKERFSLILESASTNQTSMYLCASSSDLGNQPQHFGDGTRLSIL.

The chain has TRBV2 and TRBJ2-1; D ambiguous. CDR3 length: 11 residues. The V end was cut by 6 bases, the J end by 6 bases, with 6 bases between. Germline assignment: CDR1 SNHLY and CDR2 FYNNEI. The CDR3 is CASRLFNEQFF. The CDR3 DNA sequence: TGTGCCAGCAGACTATTCAATGAGCAGTTCTTC.

The chain recombines TRBV7-6 with TRBJ2-7, with 9 bases fitting TRBD1. V gave up 5 bases and J gave up 5 bases; unmatched junction bases: 16. The CDR3 spans 17 residues. In germline, CDR1 is SGHVS, CDR2 FNYEAQ. The CDR3 DNA sequence: TGTGCCAGCAGCCCCGCTCCAGGACAGGGGTTTTCTAACGAGCAGTACTTC. Translation gives CASSPAPGQGFSNEQYF.

The V and J genes are TRBV19 and TRBJ1-2; D possibly corresponds to TRBD1 (5 bases). The CDR3 spans 13 residues. Germline CDR1 LNHDA, CDR2 SQIVND (reference sequence). V was shortened by 5 bases and J by 5 bases, with 12 bases between the two germline ends. CDR3 bases: TGTGCCAGTAGTTCCCGGCGGGGGTATGGCTACACCTTC. It specifies CASSSRRGYGYTF.

The rearrangement uses TRBV7-2 and TRBJ2-2, with TRBD1 matching 10 bases. The CDR3 totals 14 residues. Germline CDR1 and CDR2: SGHTA and FQGNSA. V was clipped by 4 bases and J by 4 bases; unmatched bases: 0. CDR3 in amino acids: CASSWTGGTGELFF. The CDR3, as DNA: TGTGCCAGCAGCTGGACAGGGGGCACCGGGGAGCTGTTTTTT.

V and J are TRBV4-2 and TRBJ2-1, with TRBD2 matching over 9 bases. The CDR3 sequence is 15 residues long. CDR1 and CDR2 (germline): LGHNA, YNFKEQ. V dropped 2 bases and J dropped 4; count of bases not matched to a gene: 3. The CDR3 sequence is CASSQTTSGYNEQFF. DNA for the CDR3: TGTGCCAGCAGCCAAACGACTAGCGGATACAATGAGCAGTTCTTC.

This sequence joins TRBV5-1 and TRBJ2-3; D is unclear. Germline V gene lookup returns CDR1 SGHRS and CDR2 YFSETQ. Trimming shortened V by 0 bases and J by 5 bases, and 4 bases separated the two germline ends. The CDR3 sequence is 12 residues long. This CDR3 is CASSLEEDTQYF. CDR3 nucleotide sequence: TGCGCCAGCAGCTTGGAGGAAGATACGCAGTATTTT.

V is TRBV7-9 and J is TRBJ1-2; no firm D call. From germline, CDR1 is SEHNR and CDR2 FQNEAQ (reference sequence). Trimming took off 1 base at V and 4 bases at J, with 7 bases between the two ends. The CDR3 covers 13 residues. CDR3 DNA sequence: TGTGCCAGCAGCTTAGATCATAGCTATGGCTACACCTTC. Protein product: CASSLDHSYGYTF.

The gene calls are TRBV11-2 and TRBJ2-7; 7 bases are shared with TRBD1. Germline-derived CDR1 and CDR2 are SGHAT and FQNNGV. The length of the CDR3 is 14 residues. V lost 6 bases, J lost 0 bases, and 5 bases stayed unmatched. The chain's CDR3 is CASRMGTDSYEQYF. CDR3 coding DNA: TGTGCCAGCAGGATGGGGACAGACTCCTACGAGCAGTACTTC.

The chain uses TRBV27 and TRBJ2-5; the match to TRBD1 covers 9 bases. The CDR3 consists of 15 residues. V was pared by 5 bases and J by 5 bases, with 9 bases of the junction left unmatched. From germline, CDR1 is MNHEY and CDR2 SMNVEV (reference sequence). The CDR3 nucleotides read TGTGCCAGCAGTAAACCGGGACAGGGTTTCGAGACCCAGTACTTC. Protein: CASSKPGQGFETQYF.

Concerning this clone itself: At one of its ends the junction is not consistent with the germline gene, which may arise from a read error. V gene TRBV7-2 combines with J gene TRBJ2-5; D is perhaps TRBD1 or TRBD2 (6 bases each). Per the germline V gene, CDR1 is SGHTA and CDR2 is FQGNSA. This CDR3 contains 14 residues. The CDR3 sequence is CASCFIWGAETQYF. CDR3 DNA sequence: TGTGCCAGCTGCTTTATTTGGGGGGCGGAGACCCAGTACTTC. The variable domain in full, with the rest retrieved from reference TRBV7-2 and TRBJ2-5, is GAGVSQSPSNKVTEKGKDVELRCDPISGHTALYWYRQSLGQGLEFLIYFQGNSAPDKSGLPSDRFSAERTGGSVSTLTIQRTQQEDSAVYLCASCFIWGAETQYFGPGTRLLVL.

This clone was seen just once. This chain connects TRBV2 to TRBJ2-3, with TRBD2 matching over 7 bases. V gave up 6 bases and J gave up 0 bases; unmatched junction bases: 3. Germline V gene sequence: CDR1 SNHLY, CDR2 FYNNEI. The CDR3 is 14 amino acids. The CDR3, as DNA: TGTGCCAGCAGCTATAGCGGGAGCACAGATACGCAGTATTTT. This gives the protein CASSYSGSTDTQYF.

The gene calls are TRBV28 and TRBJ2-7; D unresolved. Between the trimmed V and J ends, which lost 6 bases and 5 bases, there was a span of 17 bases. Germline V gene sequence: CDR1 MDHEN, CDR2 SYDVKM. CDR3 length: 14 residues. The CDR3 DNA is TGTGCCAGCAGCCTTGGCGCAAGGTTCCACGAGCAGTACTTC. Its translation: CASSLGARFHEQYF.

A few counts support this clone. The rearrangement joins TRBV11-2 to TRBJ1-1; the D is unclear. The CDR3 sequence is 11 residues long. Germline lookup yields CDR1 SGHAT and CDR2 FQNNGV. V lost 4 bases and J lost 2, with 2 bases in between. CDR3 residues: CASSSNTEAFF. For the CDR3, the DNA is TGTGCCAGCAGCTCTAACACTGAAGCTTTCTTT. Together with reference TRBV11-2 and TRBJ1-1, the CDR3 gives the full variable domain: EAGVAQSPRYKIIEKRQSVAFWCNPISGHATLYWYQQILGQGPKLLIQFQNNGVVDDSQLPKDRFSAERLKGVDSTLKIQPAKLEDSAVYLCASSSNTEAFFGQGTRLTVV.

The rearrangement uses TRBV20-1 and TRBJ2-3; D is uncertain. The germline CDR1 and CDR2 sequences are DFQATT and SNEGSKA (reference sequence). The CDR3 runs 11 residues. The ends were cut back, 7 bases at V and 10 bases at J, with 15 bases in the middle. This CDR3 reads CSGTSLLAQYF. CDR3 nucleotides: TGCAGTGGAACGTCGCTCCTTGCGCAGTATTTT.

J is TRBJ2-1 and V is TRBV11-3; 9 nucleotides agree with TRBD2. With V trimmed by 2 bases and J by 11 bases, 7 bases remained unmatched. The V gene's germline CDR1 is SGHNT and CDR2 YENEEA. CDR3 length equals 14 residues. Here the CDR3 reads CASSLTASGRKQFF. The CDR3 region has the DNA TGTGCCAGCAGCTTAACAGCCAGCGGGAGGAAGCAGTTCTTC.

J is TRBJ2-3 and V is TRBV28, with a possible D match to TRBD2 (6 bases). Trimming took 6 bases from V and 3 from J, leaving 13 bases between them. Germline values: CDR1 MDHEN, CDR2 SYDVKM. This CDR3 is built from 14 residues. In nucleotides, the CDR3 is TGTGCCAGCAGGCCCAGCGGGCTTACAGATACGCAGTATTTT. Its translation is CASRPSGLTDTQYF.